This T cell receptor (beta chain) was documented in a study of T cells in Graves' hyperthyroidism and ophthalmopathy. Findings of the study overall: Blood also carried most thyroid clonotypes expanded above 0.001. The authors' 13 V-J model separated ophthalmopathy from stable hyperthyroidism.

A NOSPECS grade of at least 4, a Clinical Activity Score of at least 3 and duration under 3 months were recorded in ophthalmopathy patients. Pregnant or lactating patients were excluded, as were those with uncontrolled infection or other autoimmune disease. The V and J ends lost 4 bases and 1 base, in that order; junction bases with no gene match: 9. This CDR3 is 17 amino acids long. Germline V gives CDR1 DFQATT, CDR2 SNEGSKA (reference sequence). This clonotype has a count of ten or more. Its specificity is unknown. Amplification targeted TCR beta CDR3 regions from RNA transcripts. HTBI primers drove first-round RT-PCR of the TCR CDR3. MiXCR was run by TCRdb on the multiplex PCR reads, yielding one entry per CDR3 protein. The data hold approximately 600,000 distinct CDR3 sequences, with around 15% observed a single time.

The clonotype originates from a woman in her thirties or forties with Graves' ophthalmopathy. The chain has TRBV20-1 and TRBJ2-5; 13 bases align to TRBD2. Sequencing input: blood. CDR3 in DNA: TGCAGTGCTACCGGACTAGCGGGAGTTTCCCTCCAAGAGACCCAGTACTTC. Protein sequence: CSATGLAGVSLQETQYF.